A single T cell receptor (beta chain) is shown here with its context. A multiplex PCR was run with 60 Vbeta primers and 13 Jbeta primers. Some clones are missing from TCRdb's copy, which holds only in-frame ones; the method was immunoSEQ multiplex PCR. The sample holds about 150,000 clones, nearly 80% seen once. This sample is drawn from a study of cytomegalovirus exposure and HLA in healthy donors. V trimming: 1 base; J trimming: 1 base; junction bases outside the gene matches: 3. The length of the CDR3 is 16 residues. CDR1 is SGHAT, CDR2 FQNNGV, per germline. The sample was PBMCs. This rearrangement joins TRBV11-2 to TRBJ2-2, with 7 bases aligning to TRBD1. The TCR was taken from a woman in her 30s in good health and CMV-seronegative. In DNA form, the CDR3 reads TGTGCCAGCAGCTTAGGTCGGACAGGGAACACCGGGGAGCTGTTTTTT. Amino acids: CASSLGRTGNTGELFF.